This TCR beta chain derives from a study of identical twins. The V gene lost 6 bases and the J gene lost 1 base, with 24 bases spanning the gap. Germline lookup yields CDR1 SGHVS and CDR2 FNYEAQ. The CDR3 runs to 18 residues. This clonotype has just a few counts. One entry per CDR3 protein results from TCRdb running MiXCR on the 5' RACE reads. The repertoire includes roughly 630,000 distinct CDR3 sequences, about 7.6% of them detected once, and approximately 1.5% sits in the top ten. In addition, the sample was reused for a study of yellow fever vaccine responses in identical twins.

The chain has TRBV7-6 and TRBJ1-2; D call uncertain. The sequencing sample was made of PBMCs. This TCR was recovered from a woman under 30 in good health. This CDR3 reads CASSRWPGPPIFNYGYTF. CDR3 in DNA: TGTGCCAGCAGTCGTTGGCCAGGACCACCAATTTTTAACTATGGCTACACCTTC.